The subject of this entry is one TCR beta chain. The antigen is unknown. All the patients suffered relapse after autologous stem cell transplantation, and brentuximab vedotin exposure differed. Data came from immunoSEQ multiplex PCR; TCRdb stores just in-frame clones and leaves some out. The data show about 43,000 clones, with approximately 70% seen just once and 2.8% held by the top ten. These data are taken from a study of PD-1 blockade in classical Hodgkin lymphoma. Overall study: It was nivolumab at 3 mg/kg, given intravenously every 2 weeks, that patients received.

The study, taken as a whole, reports: A significant rise in TCR diversity by C4D1 was seen for CD4+ but not CD8+ cells.

The source of this sequence is a human donor with classical Hodgkin lymphoma. Sequencing was performed on peripheral blood mononuclear cells (PBMCs), taken before the second cycle of nivolumab.

The CDR3 bases are TGTGCCATCAGTGGTGGTGCCCCCTCCTCCCAAGAGACCCAGTACTTC. Translated: CAISGGAPSSQETQYF. The chain is built from TRBV10-3 and TRBJ2-5; D gene uncertain. The germline CDR1 and CDR2 sequences are ENHRY and SYGVKD. CDR3 length: 16 residues. Trimming removed 4 bases from V and 1 base from J, with 16 bases in between.